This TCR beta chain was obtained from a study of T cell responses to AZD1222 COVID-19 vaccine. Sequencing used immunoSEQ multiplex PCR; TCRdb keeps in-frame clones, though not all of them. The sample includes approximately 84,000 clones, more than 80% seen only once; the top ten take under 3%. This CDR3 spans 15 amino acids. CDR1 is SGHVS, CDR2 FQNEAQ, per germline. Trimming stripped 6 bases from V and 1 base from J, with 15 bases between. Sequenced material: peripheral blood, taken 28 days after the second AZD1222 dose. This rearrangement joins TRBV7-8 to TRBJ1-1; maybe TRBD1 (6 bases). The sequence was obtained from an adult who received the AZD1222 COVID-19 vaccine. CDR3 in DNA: TGTGCCAGCAGTCGCTCACAGGGTACGAACACTGAAGCTTTCTTT. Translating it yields CASSRSQGTNTEAFF.